This T cell receptor (beta chain) originates from a study of T cell repertoires in cytomegalovirus infection. Study overall: CMV infection and matching HLA type were both indicated by public TCR beta signatures. The study's findings and limits: Cumulative public TCR beta family frequency identified CMV carriers with the relevant HLA. Within the response measured ex vivo, HLA-C-restricted CMV-specific TCR beta clonotypes were dominant.

From the reads, TCRdb called clonotypes with MiXCR, one entry per CDR3 protein. The sample lists 200,000 to 300,000 distinct CDR3 sequences, 9.1% seen once, with less than 15% in the top ten. The V gene end was trimmed by 7 bases and the J gene end by 1 base; junction bases not matched to a gene: 9. Germline CDR1 reads DFQATT; CDR2 reads SNEGSKA (reference sequence). This CDR3 spans 14 amino acids. This clonotype was recorded at least ten times. Its antigen is undetermined. The source is a human donor in good health (CMV status not recorded). Some clones in this sample may be carry-over from other donors' samples. The sequenced sample was PBMCs. V usage is TRBV20-1 and J usage is TRBJ1-1, with 7 bases lining up with TRBD1. The chain's CDR3 is CSVLPGQKNTEAFF. In DNA form, the CDR3 reads TGCAGTGTGCTACCGGGACAGAAGAACACTGAAGCTTTCTTT.